Listed below are T cell receptor beta chains from one sample, sequenced in a study of post-analysis software for immune sequencing data. In TCRdb, the PCR reads were re-called with MiXCR into one record per CDR3 protein. The sample records almost 700,000 distinct CDR3 sequences, 59% being singletons. The sequenced sample consisted of blood. The receptors originated from a girl under 10 years old with multiple sclerosis. The CDR3 runs from the conserved cysteine through the conserved F or W. Each record gives: J gene, V gene, CDR3 length, clone size, D gene, CDR3 protein, CDR3 DNA. D genes are given only for firm matches. Clone size appears in some rows only: once, few, many, or a class for an expanded clone.

TRBJ2-7 TRBV7-8 14 . . CASSPPRAVYEQYF TGTGCCAGCAGCCCCCCCAGGGCCGTCTACGAGCAGTACTTC
TRBJ1-1 TRBV29-1 13 . . CSAVGAAGTEAFF TGCAGCGCCGTGGGGGCGGCTGGCACTGAAGCTTTCTTT
TRBJ2-1 TRBV7-8 16 . . CASSLVRAGVTDERFF TGTGCCAGCAGCTTGGTACGGGCAGGGGTTACGGATGAGCGGTTCTTC
TRBJ2-5 TRBV7-9 13 . . CASSSGTQETQYF TGTGCCAGCAGCTCCGGGACTCAAGAGACCCAGTACTTC
TRBJ2-1 TRBV6-1 16 . . CASSEFAGSSYNEQFF TGTGCCAGCAGTGAATTTGCAGGGAGCTCCTACAATGAGCAGTTCTTC
TRBJ2-1 TRBV29-1 13 few . CSVAKGQGNEQFF TGCAGCGTTGCAAAGGGTCAGGGCAATGAGCAGTTCTTC
TRBJ2-3 TRBV5-1 15 . TRBD2 CASSFNGRSTDTQYF TGCGCCAGCAGCTTTAACGGGAGGAGCACAGATACGCAGTATTTT
TRBJ2-1 TRBV30 14 . . CAWSLSPGLFEQFF TGTGCCTGGAGTCTCTCGCCGGGATTGTTTGAGCAGTTCTTC
TRBJ1-2 TRBV29-1 14 . . CSVEEFGLGYGYTF TGCAGCGTTGAAGAGTTCGGGTTGGGCTATGGCTACACCTTC
TRBJ2-3 TRBV7-2 15 few . CASSLVGRNTDTQYF TGTGCCAGCAGCTTAGTCGGGCGTAACACAGATACGCAGTATTTT
TRBJ2-5 TRBV12-3/TRBV12-4 14 few . CASCIWGCQETQYF TGTGCCAGCTGCATTTGGGGTTGCCAAGAGACCCAGTACTTC
TRBJ1-4 TRBV12-3/TRBV12-4 16 . . CASSPGLTATNEKLFF TGTGCCAGCAGCCCTGGGTTGACAGCGACTAATGAAAAACTGTTTTTT
TRBJ1-5 TRBV20-1 13 few . CSAKGEPGQPQHF TGCAGCGCGAAAGGGGAGCCAGGCCAGCCCCAGCATTTT
TRBJ2-7 TRBV12-3/TRBV12-4 14 . . CASRWGRNEDEQYF TGTGCCAGCAGGTGGGGTCGGAATGAAGACGAGCAGTACTTC
TRBJ2-5 TRBV29-1 13 few TRBD1 CSVGQGWQETQYF TGCAGCGTGGGACAGGGGTGGCAAGAGACCCAGTACTTC
TRBJ2-5 TRBV4-2 14 . . CASSQATEGETQYF TGTGCCAGCAGCCAAGCGACGGAGGGGGAGACCCAGTACTTC
TRBJ2-1 TRBV6-6 15 . TRBD2 CASTGQLAGYNEQFF TGTGCCAGCACGGGTCAGCTAGCGGGGTACAATGAGCAGTTCTTC
TRBJ2-7 TRBV5-1 16 few TRBD2 CASSLGLAGRSHEQYF TGCGCCAGCAGCTTGGGACTAGCGGGCCGTTCACACGAGCAGTACTTC
TRBJ2-2 TRBV3-1 15 . . CASSQDVWGTGELFF TGTGCCAGCAGCCAAGACGTATGGGGGACCGGGGAGCTGTTTTTT
TRBJ1-1 TRBV29-1 14 . . CSVGTGAVDTEAFF TGCAGCGTGGGGACGGGGGCGGTGGACACTGAAGCTTTCTTT
TRBJ2-7 TRBV6-6 15 once TRBD2 CASSRTGLAGDEQYF TGTGCCAGCAGCAGAACGGGACTAGCGGGGGACGAGCAGTACTTC
TRBJ2-5 TRBV6-2/TRBV6-3 14 . . CASSSSVNRETQYF TGTGCCAGCAGTTCTAGCGTGAACAGGGAGACCCAGTACTTC
TRBJ2-7 TRBV11-2 16 few . CASSLGGRLTPYEQYF TGTGCCAGCAGCTTAGGGGGGCGCTTAACCCCCTACGAGCAGTACTTC
TRBJ2-3 TRBV29-1 15 few TRBD1 CSVEGWDSLTDTQYF TGCAGCGTTGAAGGGTGGGACAGTCTCACAGATACGCAGTATTTT
TRBJ1-2 TRBV5-1 15 . . CASSLDRAPDYGYTF TGCGCCAGCAGCTTGGACAGGGCCCCGGATTATGGCTACACCTTC
TRBJ2-3 TRBV28 14 . . CASLGGGRTDTQYF TGTGCCAGCCTTGGCGGGGGCCGCACAGATACGCAGTATTTT
TRBJ2-1 TRBV20-1 15 many TRBD2 CSAESLAGDLHEQFF TGCAGTGCGGAAAGCCTAGCGGGGGACCTGCATGAGCAGTTCTTC
TRBJ2-7 TRBV10-3 13 . . CAINGQRFYEQYF TGTGCCATCAATGGACAGCGCTTCTACGAGCAGTACTTC
TRBJ2-1 TRBV6-1 14 . . CASKGERGYNEQFF TGTGCCAGCAAGGGGGAACGGGGTTACAATGAGCAGTTCTTC
TRBJ2-1 TRBV25-1 16 . TRBD2 CASSTPGAGGINEQFF TGTGCCAGCAGCACCCCGGGAGCGGGAGGGATTAATGAGCAGTTCTTC
TRBJ2-3 TRBV2 13 . TRBD2 CARTELAEDTQYF TGTGCCAGAACGGAACTAGCGGAAGATACGCAGTATTTT
TRBJ2-7 TRBV4-2 17 . TRBD2 CASSHQPGLAGPHEQYF TGTGCCAGCAGCCACCAACCGGGACTAGCGGGACCCCACGAGCAGTACTTC
TRBJ2-5 TRBV20-1 13 . . CSAPGPRSETQYF TGCAGTGCTCCTGGCCCGAGGTCGGAGACCCAGTACTTC
TRBJ2-5 TRBV7-2 16 . TRBD1 CASSLGTGAPRETQYF TGTGCCAGCAGCTTAGGGACAGGGGCGCCTCGAGAGACCCAGTACTTC
TRBJ2-1 TRBV20-1 14 few . CSARAGSSYNEQFF TGCAGTGCTAGGGCCGGGAGCTCCTACAATGAGCAGTTCTTC
TRBJ2-2 TRBV20-1 15 . TRBD2 CSARQRGGQTGELFF TGCAGTGCTAGACAGCGGGGGGGCCAAACCGGGGAGCTGTTTTTT
TRBJ2-1 TRBV27 15 few TRBD2 CASSFGLAGDNEQFF TGTGCCAGCAGTTTCGGGCTAGCGGGAGATAATGAGCAGTTCTTC
TRBJ2-3 TRBV29-1 12 . TRBD1 CSAGTDTDTQYF TGCAGCGCCGGGACAGACACAGATACGCAGTATTTT
TRBJ2-4 TRBV28 12 . . CASSLFAKTQYF TGTGCCAGCAGTTTATTCGCCAAGACTCAGTACTTC
TRBJ2-1 TRBV29-1 21 once TRBD1 CSVAGTGGTAGESLTVDEQFF TGCAGCGTTGCCGGGACAGGGGGCACCGCGGGAGAAAGTTTGACTGTAGATGAGCAGTTCTTC
TRBJ2-3 TRBV5-1 15 few TRBD2 CASSLGLAGEDTQYF TGCGCCAGCAGCTTGGGACTAGCGGGAGAGGATACGCAGTATTTT
TRBJ2-3 TRBV20-1 16 . TRBD2 CSARPTSGRTTDTQYF TGCAGTGCTAGACCGACTAGCGGGAGAACAACAGATACGCAGTATTTT
TRBJ2-1 TRBV7-2 16 . TRBD2 CASSHTSGRGYNEQFF TGTGCCAGCAGCCACACTAGCGGGAGGGGTTACAATGAGCAGTTCTTC
TRBJ2-2 TRBV11-2 16 . . CASSFSWASNTGELFF TGTGCCAGCAGCTTTTCCTGGGCTAGTAACACCGGGGAGCTGTTTTTT
TRBJ2-1 TRBV2 15 . . CASSEVVEGSLEQFF TGTGCCAGCAGTGAAGTCGTGGAGGGAAGCCTTGAGCAGTTCTTC
TRBJ1-4 TRBV12-3/TRBV12-4 15 few TRBD1 CASSFQGAGSEKLFF TGTGCCAGCAGTTTTCAGGGGGCGGGGAGTGAAAAACTGTTTTTT
TRBJ2-1 TRBV6-1 13 . . CATAYRYYNEQFF TGTGCCACAGCGTACCGGTACTACAATGAGCAGTTCTTC
TRBJ2-3 TRBV5-1 14 . . CASSLVGVTDTQYF TGCGCCAGCAGCTTGGTAGGGGTCACAGATACGCAGTATTTT